These 20 T cell receptor beta chains originate from one sample sequenced in a study of T cell responses to AZD1222 COVID-19 vaccine. Measured with immunoSEQ multiplex PCR; TCRdb has only the in-frame clones, and not every one. This sample yields roughly 150,000 clones, of which 80% to 90% are seen a single time; around 5% belongs to the top ten. Sequenced here: peripheral blood, sampled on day 0 of AZD1222 vaccination. The receptors here all came from an adult in good health.

The V call is TRBV19, the J call TRBJ2-1; possibly TRBD2 for D (5 bases). CDR3 length equals 14 residues. Trimming took 2 bases from V and 11 from J, leaving 16 bases between them. Per the germline V gene, CDR1 is LNHDA and CDR2 is SQIVND (reference sequence). This CDR3 reads CASSIQAGRHQQFF. CDR3 in DNA: TGTGCCAGTAGTATACAGGCGGGTCGGCATCAGCAGTTCTTC.

This chain connects TRBV19 to TRBJ1-5, with TRBD1 as a possible D gene (5 bases). In germline, CDR1 is LNHDA, CDR2 SQIVND (reference sequence). There are 14 residues in the CDR3. V was clipped by 6 bases and J by 1 base, with 10 bases between them. CDR3 sequence: CASRRPGSNQPQHF. The CDR3 bases are TGTGCCAGTAGGCGACCAGGGAGCAATCAGCCCCAGCATTTT.

The V gene is TRBV3-1 (or the pseudogene TRBV3-2), the J gene TRBJ1-2; perhaps TRBD1 as D (5 bases). Germline CDR1 LGHDT, CDR2 YNNKEL (reference sequence). The CDR3 has 16 amino acids. V gave up 0 bases and J gave up 4 bases, with 15 bases separating them. CDR3 in DNA: TGTGCCAGCAGCCAAGAAGGAGGCGAGACAGCCTATGGCTACACCTTC. It encodes CASSQEGGETAYGYTF.

The chain recombines TRBV9 with TRBJ1-2; 7 bases line up with TRBD1. There are 14 residues in the CDR3. The trim removed 0 bases at V and 4 bases at J, leaving 3 bases unmatched. CDR1 is SGDLS and CDR2 is YYNGEE in the germline V gene. The CDR3 loop is CASSVVTGPYGYTF. DNA of the CDR3: TGTGCCAGCAGCGTAGTGACAGGGCCCTATGGCTACACCTTC.

This clone is classed as medium-sized (0.01 to 0.1%). The V call is TRBV4-3, the J call TRBJ2-7; the match to TRBD1 covers 8 bases. Trimming took 0 bases from V and 2 from J; bases not matched to a gene: 6. This CDR3 comprises 16 residues. CDR1 and CDR2 (germline): LGHNA, YSLEER. The CDR3 coding sequence is TGCGCCAGCAGCCAAGATCCTCTGGACAGGGCCTACGAGCAGTACTTC. Its protein product is CASSQDPLDRAYEQYF.

The V call is TRBV19, the J call TRBJ1-1; 8 bases are shared with TRBD1. The CDR3 contains 14 residues. Germline loops: CDR1 LNHDA, CDR2 SQIVND (reference sequence). J lost 0 bases, V lost 6 bases, and 3 bases had no gene match. The CDR3 is CASRRQGLNTEAFF. CDR3 nucleotides: TGTGCCAGTAGGAGACAGGGGCTGAACACTGAAGCTTTCTTT.

The chain couples TRBV14 to TRBJ1-1; D is unresolved. Germline lookup yields CDR1 SGHDN and CDR2 FVKESK. The CDR3 is 13 residues long. V was trimmed by 6 bases and J by 0 bases, leaving 8 bases between them. CDR3 nucleotide sequence: TGTGCCAGCAGGGGCCTAATGAACACTGAAGCTTTCTTT. Encoded protein: CASRGLMNTEAFF.

The rearrangement links TRBV7-2 to TRBJ1-5; D gene ambiguous. The V end was cut by 3 bases, the J end by 4 bases, with 4 bases between. The length of the CDR3 is 12 residues. Per the germline V gene, CDR1 is SGHTA and CDR2 is FQGNSA. The CDR3 DNA sequence: TGTGCCAGCAGCTTTATGAATCAGCCCCAGCATTTT. Translated, it gives CASSFMNQPQHF.

J is TRBJ1-2 and V is TRBV3-1 (or the pseudogene TRBV3-2); D gene unclear. Trimming left V 4 bases short and J 2 bases short, with 8 bases between. CDR3 size: 13 residues. CDR1 and CDR2 (germline): LGHDT, YNNKEL (reference sequence). CDR3 in amino acids: CASSPELNYGYTF. DNA of the CDR3: TGTGCCAGCAGCCCTGAGTTAAACTATGGCTACACCTTC.

This clone has more than one count but fewer than ten. The J gene is TRBJ1-5, the V gene TRBV27, with D perhaps matching TRBD1 (6 bases). V shed 6 bases and J shed 9 bases, with 21 bases lying between them. The CDR3 is 15 amino acids. Germline V gives CDR1 MNHEY, CDR2 SMNVEV (reference sequence). The CDR3 protein is CASRSSGTTAGPQHF. Written as DNA, the CDR3 is TGTGCCAGCAGGTCCTCCGGGACAACGGCGGGGCCCCAGCATTTT.

V and J are TRBV28 and TRBJ2-7; D might be TRBD1 (6 bases). V was shortened by 6 bases and J by 0 bases, with 12 bases between the two germline ends. Germline-derived CDR1 and CDR2 are MDHEN and SYDVKM. The CDR3 sequence is 14 residues long. DNA for the CDR3: TGTGCCAGCAGGGACCAGGGGATCTCCTACGAGCAGTACTTC. This translates into CASRDQGISYEQYF. Using reference TRBV28 and TRBJ2-7 for the parts outside the CDR3, the full variable domain is DVKVTQSSRYLVKRTGEKVFLECVQDMDHENMFWYRQDPGLGLRLIYFSYDVKMKEKGDIPEGYSVSREKKERFSLILESASTNQTSMYLCASRDQGISYEQYFGPGTRLTVT.

This rearrangement joins TRBV5-6 to TRBJ1-6; possibly TRBD1 for D (6 bases). Germline assignment: CDR1 SGHDT and CDR2 YYEEEE. This CDR3 is 15 amino acids long. V lost 5 bases, J lost 7 bases, and 16 bases lay in between. CDR3 protein: CASREQGRLNSPLHF. The CDR3 DNA sequence: TGTGCCAGCAGGGAACAGGGTCGCCTCAATTCACCCCTCCACTTT.

The chain uses TRBV11-2 and TRBJ1-5, with unresolved D. The V and J ends lost 1 base and 2 bases respectively, with 6 bases between them. This CDR3 is 14 amino acids long. Per germline, CDR1 SGHAT and CDR2 FQNNGV. This CDR3 is CASSLGTGNQPQHF. The CDR3 nucleotides are TGTGCCAGCAGCTTAGGTACGGGCAATCAGCCCCAGCATTTT.

The chain employs TRBV7-8 and TRBJ1-3; unclear D gene. The CDR3 spans 13 residues. The ends were cut back, 3 bases at V and 0 bases at J, with 3 bases in the middle. From germline, CDR1 is SGHVS and CDR2 FQNEAQ. For the CDR3, the DNA is TGTGCCAGCAGCTTGATCTCTGGAAACACCATATATTTT. It is translated as CASSLISGNTIYF.

The chain couples TRBV6-5 to TRBJ2-7, with D possibly matching TRBD1 (5 bases). This CDR3 comprises 15 residues. V lost 10 bases and J lost 2, with 21 bases in between. CDR1 and CDR2 (germline): MNHEY, SVGAGI. The CDR3 region is CANLLRTHPPYEQYF. The CDR3 coding sequence is TGTGCCAACCTTCTACGGACACACCCCCCCTACGAGCAGTACTTC.

This chain connects TRBV7-3 to TRBJ2-1, with D possibly TRBD2 on 6 matching bases. The ends were cut back, 5 bases at V and 0 bases at J, with 14 bases in the middle. The CDR3 length is 16 residues. Germline V gene sequence: CDR1 SGHTA, CDR2 FQGTGA. CDR3 nucleotide sequence: TGTGCCAGCAGCCAAGTCGGGGGTACCTCCTACAATGAGCAGTTCTTC. Protein: CASSQVGGTSYNEQFF. The full variable domain, rest sourced from reference TRBV7-3 and TRBJ2-1, is GAGVSQTPSNKVTEKGKYVELRCDPISGHTALYWYRQSLGQGPEFLIYFQGTGAADDSGLPNDRFFAVRPEGSVSTLKIQRTERGDSAVYLCASSQVGGTSYNEQFFGPGTRLTVL.

The V call is TRBV28, the J call TRBJ1-3; D is possibly TRBD1 (6 bases). The germline V and J ends were trimmed by 5 bases and 4 bases, with 15 bases remaining between them. The CDR3 sequence is 15 residues long. The germline gives CDR1 MDHEN, CDR2 SYDVKM. The CDR3 DNA sequence: TGTGCCAGCAGTCAGCAACAGGGTGTAGGAAACACCATATATTTT. The encoded protein is CASSQQQGVGNTIYF.

The V and J genes are TRBV7-2 and TRBJ2-7, with D perhaps given as TRBD1 or TRBD2 (5 bases each). The CDR3 has 16 amino acids. Germline CDR1 and CDR2: SGHTA and FQGNSA. V lost 4 bases and J 2 bases, leaving 18 bases between the germline ends. The CDR3 loop is CASSSVPRGRPYEQYF. In nucleotides, the CDR3 is TGTGCCAGCAGCTCAGTCCCAAGGGGACGACCCTACGAGCAGTACTTC.

J is TRBJ1-1 and V is TRBV2; weak D call: TRBD1 (6 bases). The V end lost 6 bases, the J end lost 3 bases, and 14 bases lay between the germline ends. Germline-derived CDR1 and CDR2 are SNHLY and FYNNEI. This CDR3 comprises 14 residues. CDR3 DNA: TGTGCCAGCAGCGTATCAGGGGCGTACACTGAAGCTTTCTTT. This encodes CASSVSGAYTEAFF.

This chain joins TRBV9 and TRBJ1-1, with TRBD1 matching over 7 bases. J lost 4 bases, V lost 7 bases, and 16 bases had no gene match. This CDR3 is 16 amino acids long. Germline values: CDR1 SGDLS, CDR2 YYNGEE. The CDR3 DNA reads as TGTGCCAGCTCCTCAGGAGGACAGGTAATGGGCACTGAAGCTTTCTTT. As protein: CASSSGGQVMGTEAFF.